The 22 T cell receptor beta chains below all came from one sample that was sequenced in a study of blood T cell repertoires in COVID-19 (dated by TCRdb to about 2020). Library prep was done by the immunoSEQ multiplex PCR assay. TCRdb carries this immuneACCESS record with in-frame sequences only. Its versions omit some clonotypes, under half of them owing to an unresolved V gene in the studies checked, with the rest unexplained. The sample includes a few hundred thousand clones, with about 90% observed a single time. The ten top clones hold 1.9% of the sample. Input material: peripheral blood. These receptors were taken from a man aged 35 to 55 with active or convalescent COVID-19.

The table lists this clone with many counts. This chain joins TRBV7-3 and TRBJ1-2; D may be TRBD1 (5 bases). This CDR3 has 15 amino acids. The V and J ends lost 5 bases and 4 bases respectively, with 17 bases between them. Germline V CDR1 and CDR2: SGHTA, FQGTGA. The CDR3 region has the DNA TGTGCCAGCAGCCCTCATACAGGAACGCCCTATGGCTACACCTTC. Encoded protein: CASSPHTGTPYGYTF.

The chain links TRBV13 to TRBJ2-2, with TRBD2 matching over 9 bases. After removal of 2 bases from V and 2 bases from J, the junction contained 6 bases not matched to a gene. Per germline, CDR1 PRHDT and CDR2 FYEKMQ (reference sequence). There are 17 residues in the CDR3. The CDR3 spells CASSLKVSGSNTGELFF. CDR3 bases: TGTGCCAGCAGCTTAAAGGTTAGCGGGAGTAACACCGGGGAGCTGTTTTTT.

As concerns this clone: The sample has other DNA sequences that encode this CDR3 too. The V gene is TRBV5-1, the J gene TRBJ1-4, with TRBD1 matching over 7 bases. The CDR3 runs 14 residues. The J segment lost 8 bases and the V segment lost 3 bases, leaving 7 bases of the junction unmatched. The germline gives CDR1 SGHRS, CDR2 YFSETQ. CDR3 residues: CASSSQGVGEKLFF. Here the CDR3 DNA reads TGCGCCAGCAGCTCCCAGGGGGTCGGGGAAAAACTGTTTTTT.

This sequence joins TRBV4-2 and TRBJ2-7; 10 nucleotides match TRBD1. Germline V lookup: CDR1 LGHNA, CDR2 YNFKEQ. This CDR3 comprises 17 residues. V shed 0 bases and J 5 bases; nucleotides not matched to a gene: 10. Written as DNA, the CDR3 is TGTGCCAGCAGCCAAGATGGAGCGGGACAGGGGCGCGACGAGCAGTACTTC. Its translation: CASSQDGAGQGRDEQYF.

This clone was observed a handful of times. The same CDR3 is also encoded by other DNA sequences in this sample. The V gene is TRBV5-1, the J gene TRBJ2-3; 7 bases match TRBD2. Trimming at V came to 1 base and at J to 1 base, leaving 0 bases not matched to a gene. This CDR3 region has 14 residues. Germline CDR1 is SGHRS and CDR2 is YFSETQ. CDR3 amino acids: CASSLTSGTDTQYF. CDR3 DNA: TGCGCCAGCAGCTTGACTAGCGGCACAGATACGCAGTATTTT.

A few counts support this clone. In DNA form, the CDR3 reads TGTGCCAGCAGCCGGGACAGCAATGAGCAGTTCTTC. Amino acids: CASSRDSNEQFF. V usage is TRBV7-6 and J usage is TRBJ2-1; 7 bases agree with TRBD1. This CDR3 is 12 amino acids long. Germline V CDR1 and CDR2: SGHVS, FNYEAQ. The J segment lost 6 bases and the V segment lost 5 bases, leaving 1 base of the junction unmatched. Full variable domain (missing parts from reference TRBV7-6 and TRBJ2-1): GAGVSQSPRYKVTKRGQDVALRCDPISGHVSLYWYRQALGQGPEFLTYFNYEAQQDKSGLPNDRFSAERPEGSISTLTIQRTEQRDSAMYRCASSRDSNEQFFGPGTRLTVL.

The rearrangement links TRBV28 to TRBJ2-7; possible D gene TRBD2, 6 bases. Germline values: CDR1 MDHEN, CDR2 SYDVKM. The CDR3 is made up of 16 amino acids. Trimming stripped 4 bases from V and 3 bases from J, with 19 bases between. The CDR3 loop is CASSYWAGRNFYEQYF. CDR3 sequence (DNA): TGTGCCAGCAGTTATTGGGCGGGGCGGAACTTCTACGAGCAGTACTTC.

The V and J genes are TRBV3-1 (or the pseudogene TRBV3-2) and TRBJ2-7; D perhaps matches TRBD1 (6 bases). This CDR3 spans 15 amino acids. Trimming stripped 4 bases from V and 3 bases from J, with 16 bases between. Germline loops: CDR1 LGHDT, CDR2 YNNKEL (reference sequence). CDR3 bases: TGTGCCAGCAGCCTCCAGCTCGGACAGAACTACGAGCAGTACTTC. The encoded protein is CASSLQLGQNYEQYF.

The CDR3 protein is CASSFSDRVEQFF. The CDR3 bases are TGTGCCAGCAGTTTCTCCGACAGGGTTGAGCAGTTCTTC. V usage is TRBV28 and J usage is TRBJ2-1, with 7 bases aligning to TRBD1. Germline V CDR1 and CDR2: MDHEN, SYDVKM. With 3 bases clipped from V and 9 bases from J, the junction kept 5 bases outside the gene matches. The CDR3 is 13 amino acids.

The chain carries TRBV7-6 and TRBJ1-1; 11 nucleotides agree with TRBD1. Germline CDR1 and CDR2: SGHVS and FNYEAQ. The CDR3 extends over 17 amino acids. V lost 1 base and J lost 3; bases outside the gene matches: 7. Here the CDR3 reads CASSLGGTGGFYTEAFF. CDR3 in DNA: TGTGCCAGCAGCTTAGGGGGGACAGGGGGATTTTACACTGAAGCTTTCTTT.

The CDR3 here is CASSIKSRDYEQYF. The CDR3 bases are TGTGCCAGTAGTATTAAGAGTCGGGACTACGAGCAGTACTTC. The V call is TRBV19, the J call TRBJ2-7; tentatively, D is TRBD2 (5 bases). The CDR3 has 14 amino acids. Germline-derived CDR1 and CDR2 are LNHDA and SQIVND (reference sequence). V lost 3 bases to trimming and J lost 3 bases, with 12 bases between them.

V usage is TRBV7-8 and J usage is TRBJ1-5; TRBD1 matches at 8 bases. This CDR3 spans 16 amino acids. Germline CDR1 and CDR2: SGHVS and FQNEAQ. Trimming cost V 5 bases and J 4 bases; bases outside gene matches: 10. The CDR3 DNA follows: TGTGCCAGCAGCCCCTCGGACAGGGTAAAAAATCAGCCCCAGCATTTT. It encodes CASSPSDRVKNQPQHF.

The rearrangement joins TRBV7-9 to TRBJ2-5; 7 bases are a match to TRBD1. This CDR3 contains 13 residues. J gave up 5 bases and V 6 bases, and 6 bases lay outside the gene matches. Germline V CDR1 and CDR2: SEHNR, FQNEAQ (reference sequence). The CDR3 DNA is TGTGCCAGCAGGTTGACAGGGATCGAGACCCAGTACTTC. Translated, it gives CASRLTGIETQYF.

The chain couples TRBV19 to TRBJ1-4, with D uncertain. Trimming pared 5 bases from V and 7 bases from J, leaving 17 bases between. The length of the CDR3 is 15 residues. The germline gives CDR1 LNHDA, CDR2 SQIVND (reference sequence). The CDR3 nucleotides are TGTGCCAGTAGTCCGGACCGTTTAGCGGGTGAAAAACTGTTTTTT. Its protein product is CASSPDRLAGEKLFF.

In its sample, this clone was seen once. The chain recombines TRBV9 with TRBJ2-3; D is perhaps TRBD2 (6 bases). The germline V and J ends were trimmed by 0 bases and 1 base, with 9 bases remaining between them. The CDR3 covers 15 residues. Germline CDR1 is SGDLS and CDR2 is YYNGEE. DNA for the CDR3: TGTGCCAGCAGCGTAGTCGGCGGGGGCACAGATACGCAGTATTTT. Amino acids: CASSVVGGGTDTQYF.

A word on this clone: Relative to the germline gene, one junction end is altered; a read error may explain this. This chain joins TRBV19 and TRBJ2-1, with 7 bases lining up with TRBD2. The CDR3 sequence is 15 residues long. The germline gives CDR1 LNHDA, CDR2 SQIVND (reference sequence). The CDR3 loop is CASSIDRIGGNVQFF. Here the CDR3 DNA reads TGTGCCAGTAGTATCGACCGGATCGGGGGGAATGTGCAGTTCTTC.

CDR3 nucleotide sequence: TGTGCCAGTAGTCCGGGGACATCCTATAATTCACCCCTCCACTTT. Protein product: CASSPGTSYNSPLHF. The chain joins TRBV19 to TRBJ1-6; D may be TRBD1 (6 bases). This CDR3 is built from 15 residues. V lost 5 bases and J 1 base, leaving 9 bases between the germline ends. Looked up from germline, CDR1 is LNHDA and CDR2 is SQIVND (reference sequence).

The chain employs TRBV27 and TRBJ1-1; 7 positions match TRBD1. This CDR3 is built from 15 residues. V lost 1 base, J lost 0 bases, and 2 bases stayed unmatched. The germline V gene encodes CDR1 MNHEY and CDR2 SMNVEV (reference sequence). DNA for the CDR3: TGTGCCAGCAGTTTATACAGGGGTATGAACACTGAAGCTTTCTTT. Its protein is CASSLYRGMNTEAFF.

The rearrangement links TRBV15 to TRBJ2-7; possible D gene TRBD2, 6 bases. V was clipped by 1 base and J by 0 bases, with 7 bases between them. CDR3 length: 14 residues. The germline V gene encodes CDR1 LNHNV and CDR2 YYDKDF (reference sequence). In DNA, the CDR3 is TGTGCCACCAGCAGAGGGGACTCCTCCTACGAGCAGTACTTC. Its protein is CATSRGDSSYEQYF.

This clone was seen just once. The chain couples TRBV19 to TRBJ2-1; 7 nucleotides align to TRBD2. The J segment lost 6 bases and the V segment lost 7 bases, leaving 12 bases of the junction unmatched. This CDR3 has 15 amino acids. Germline V gene sequence: CDR1 LNHDA, CDR2 SQIVND (reference sequence). CDR3 DNA sequence: TGTGCCAGTACCCTCGACGCGGGAGTTGGCAATGAGCAGTTCTTC. Protein product: CASTLDAGVGNEQFF.

This clone was picked up a small number of times. The chain combines TRBV4-1 with TRBJ1-2; D is possibly TRBD1 (6 bases). The CDR3 loop spans 14 amino acids. Germline lookup yields CDR1 MGHRA and CDR2 YSYEKL. Trimming cost V 0 bases and J 11 bases, with 16 bases left between them. The CDR3 protein is CASSQDRGTHTYTF. DNA of the CDR3: TGCGCCAGCAGCCAAGATCGAGGGACACACACGTACACCTTC.

The gene calls are TRBV5-1 and TRBJ2-1, with D possibly being TRBD2 (7 bases). The CDR3 consists of 15 residues. The V gene's germline CDR1 is SGHRS and CDR2 YFSETQ. With 1 base removed from V and 9 bases from J, the gap between germline ends came to 17 bases. The CDR3 DNA is TGCGCCAGCAGCTTGTCCTTTCGGGGGGCGGGTGAGCAGTTCTTC. It translates to CASSLSFRGAGEQFF.